This section outlines one TCR beta chain sequence together with its context. This specimen comes from a study of blood T cell repertoires in COVID-19. The overall study: T cells, B-cell-depleted T cells, or PBMCs provided the cDNA or gDNA that served as material.

The CDR3 covers 12 residues. Trimming took off 5 bases at V and 8 bases at J, with 11 bases between the two ends. CDR1 and CDR2 from the germline V gene are SGHAT and FQNNGV. Methods used by the authors: From reference gene primer amplification, estimates of nucleated cell counts were derived. Measured with immunoSEQ multiplex PCR; TCRdb has only the in-frame clones, and not every one. V, J and clone size were drawn from that table, and D and trimming were deduced from the DNA. This table has 230,000 or so clones, roughly 88% appearing once. The sequencing input was PBMCs or T cells enriched from blood (not recorded which). The sequence derives from a woman aged 40 to 50 with acute COVID-19. The chain couples TRBV11-2 to TRBJ2-3; D uncertain. The CDR3 loop reads CASSIQLATQYF. The CDR3 bases are TGTGCCAGCAGCATCCAGTTGGCTACGCAGTATTTT.